The present T cell receptor (beta chain) was sequenced within a study of T cell responses to AZD1222 COVID-19 vaccine. The CDR3 is made up of 14 amino acids. Sequencing was performed with immunoSEQ multiplex PCR; in TCRdb, only in-frame clones are kept and a portion is missing. The sample yields under 95,000 clones, 75% to 90% seen once. The chain is built from TRBV21-1 and TRBJ2-7. TRBV21-1 is a pseudogene locus. Sequences were derived from peripheral blood, sampled on day 0 of AZD1222 vaccination. This TCR derives from an adult in good health. CDR3 region: CASSKAGSPYEQYF. In nucleotides, the CDR3 is TGTGCCAGCAGCAAGGCAGGGAGTCCCTACGAGCAGTACTTC.